This TCR beta chain comes out of a study of blood T cell repertoires in COVID-19. About the study: COVID-19 samples from acute and convalescent phases originated in the United States, Italy and Spain. The analysed material was cDNA or gDNA that came from T cells, B-cell-depleted T cells, or PBMCs.

In the authors' workflow: Counts of nucleated cells, estimated from reference gene primer amplification, were obtained. Clones were read by immunoSEQ multiplex PCR, and TCRdb kept only the in-frame ones, dropping some. The V and J calls and clone size are taken from that table; D and trimming were inferred from the DNA. This sample yields roughly 70,000 clones, of which around nine tenths are seen a single time; about 7% belongs to the top ten. The CDR3 consists of 15 residues. Trimming pared 7 bases from V and 7 bases from J, leaving 19 bases between. Germline CDR1 is MDHEN and CDR2 is SYDVKM. The sequenced sample consisted of peripheral blood. This chain connects TRBV28 to TRBJ1-4; no clear D. This TCR was recovered from a human donor in a cohort sampled during active COVID-19. The CDR3 nucleotides read TGTGCCAGCACCGGACTCCCGGGAGGCGTTGAAAAACTGTTTTTT. This encodes CASTGLPGGVEKLFF. Full variable domain (missing parts from reference TRBV28 and TRBJ1-4): DVKVTQSSRYLVKRTGEKVFLECVQDMDHENMFWYRQDPGLGLRLIYFSYDVKMKEKGDIPEGYSVSREKKERFSLILESASTNQTSMYLCASTGLPGGVEKLFFGSGTQLSVL.